This TCR beta chain was captured by sequencing in a study of OX40 agonist ivuxolimab in advanced cancers. Produced via immunoSEQ multiplex PCR; TCRdb's table is partial and in-frame only. The sample lists roughly 40,000 clones; 70% to 90% were seen once. CDR3 length: 14 amino acids. V was pared by 2 bases and J by 11 bases, with 3 bases of the junction left unmatched. Germline-derived CDR1 and CDR2 are LNHNV and YYDKDF (reference sequence). V and J are TRBV15 and TRBJ1-6; 10 positions match TRBD1. The TCR comes from an adult with an advanced solid tumor such as melanoma, head and neck, liver or kidney cancer. Sample: CD4+ or CD8+ T cells sorted from blood, taken in a trial of the OX40 agonist ivuxolimab. In DNA, the CDR3 is TGTGCCACCAGCAGATCGGGACAGGGGCCACCCCTCCACTTT. Its translation is CATSRSGQGPPLHF.